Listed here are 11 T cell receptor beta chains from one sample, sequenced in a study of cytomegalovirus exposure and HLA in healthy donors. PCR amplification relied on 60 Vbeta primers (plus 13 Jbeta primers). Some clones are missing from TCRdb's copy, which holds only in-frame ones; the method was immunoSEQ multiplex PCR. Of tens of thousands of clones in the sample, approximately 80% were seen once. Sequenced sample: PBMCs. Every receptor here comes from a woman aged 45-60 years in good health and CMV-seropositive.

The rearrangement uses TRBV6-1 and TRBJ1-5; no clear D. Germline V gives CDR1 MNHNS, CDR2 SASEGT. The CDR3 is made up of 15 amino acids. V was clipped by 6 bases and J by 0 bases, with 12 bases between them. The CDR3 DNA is TGTGCCAGCAGGGCACGGGGTTATAGCAATCAGCCCCAGCATTTT. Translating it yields CASRARGYSNQPQHF.

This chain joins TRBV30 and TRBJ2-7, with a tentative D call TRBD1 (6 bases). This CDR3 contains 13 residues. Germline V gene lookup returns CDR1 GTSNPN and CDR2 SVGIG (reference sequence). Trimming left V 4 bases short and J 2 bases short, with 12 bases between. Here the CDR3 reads CAWTGTRAYEQYF. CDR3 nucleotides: TGTGCCTGGACCGGGACAAGGGCCTACGAGCAGTACTTC.

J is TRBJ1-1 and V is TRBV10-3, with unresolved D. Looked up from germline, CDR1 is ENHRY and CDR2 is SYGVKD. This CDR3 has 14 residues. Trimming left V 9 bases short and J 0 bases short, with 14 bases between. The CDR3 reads CAIRHPTVNTEAFF. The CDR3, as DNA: TGTGCCATTAGACACCCAACCGTGAACACTGAAGCTTTCTTT.

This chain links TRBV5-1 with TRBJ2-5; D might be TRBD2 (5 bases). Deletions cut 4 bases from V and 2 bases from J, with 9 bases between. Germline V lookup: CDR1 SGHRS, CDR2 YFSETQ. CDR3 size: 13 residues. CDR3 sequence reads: CASSVEGQETQYF. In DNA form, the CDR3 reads TGCGCCAGCAGCGTCGAGGGACAAGAGACCCAGTACTTC.

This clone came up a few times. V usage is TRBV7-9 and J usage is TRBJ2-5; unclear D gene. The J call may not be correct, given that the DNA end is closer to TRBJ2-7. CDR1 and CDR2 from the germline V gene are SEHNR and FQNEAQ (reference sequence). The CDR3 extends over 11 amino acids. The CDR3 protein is CASSSAYEQYF. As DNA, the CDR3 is TGTGCCAGCAGCTCCGCGTACGAGCAGTACTTC.

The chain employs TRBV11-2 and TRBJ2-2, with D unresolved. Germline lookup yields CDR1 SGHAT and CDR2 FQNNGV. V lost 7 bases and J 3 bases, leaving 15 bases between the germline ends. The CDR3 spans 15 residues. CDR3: CASTSSQRDTGELFF. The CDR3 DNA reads TGTGCCAGCACCTCGTCGCAGCGAGACACCGGGGAGCTGTTTTTT.

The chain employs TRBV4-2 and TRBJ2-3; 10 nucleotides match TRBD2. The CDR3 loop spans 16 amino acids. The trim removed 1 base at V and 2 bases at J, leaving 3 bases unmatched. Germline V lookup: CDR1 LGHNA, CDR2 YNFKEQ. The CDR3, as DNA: TGTGCCAGCAGCCAAGCCCTAGCGGGAGCCACAGATACGCAGTATTTT. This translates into CASSQALAGATDTQYF.

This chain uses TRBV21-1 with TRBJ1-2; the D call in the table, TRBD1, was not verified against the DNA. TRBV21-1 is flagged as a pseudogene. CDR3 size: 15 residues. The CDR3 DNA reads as TGTGCCAGCAGTAAAACAGGGTTTAATTGGGGTGGCTACACCTTC. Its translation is CASSKTGFNWGGYTF.

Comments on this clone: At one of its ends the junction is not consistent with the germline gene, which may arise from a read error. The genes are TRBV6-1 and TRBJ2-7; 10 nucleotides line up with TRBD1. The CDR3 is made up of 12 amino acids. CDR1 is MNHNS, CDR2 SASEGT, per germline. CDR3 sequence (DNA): TGTGCCAGCAGTAGAGACAGGGGGCCCAGGGCTTTC. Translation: CASSRDRGPRAF.

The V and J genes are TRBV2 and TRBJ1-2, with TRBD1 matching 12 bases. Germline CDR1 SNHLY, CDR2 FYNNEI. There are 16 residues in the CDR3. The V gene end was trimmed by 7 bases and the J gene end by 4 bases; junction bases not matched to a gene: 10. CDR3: CASIGTGGGLGYGYTF. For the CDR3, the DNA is TGTGCCAGCATAGGGACAGGGGGCGGGCTAGGCTATGGCTACACCTTC.

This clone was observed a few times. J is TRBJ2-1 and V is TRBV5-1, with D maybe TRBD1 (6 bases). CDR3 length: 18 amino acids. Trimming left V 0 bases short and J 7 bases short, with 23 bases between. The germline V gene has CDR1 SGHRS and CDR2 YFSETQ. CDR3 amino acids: CASSLGGGQRFIHNEQFF. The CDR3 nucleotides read TGCGCCAGCAGCTTGGGAGGGGGACAAAGGTTCATACATAATGAGCAGTTCTTC. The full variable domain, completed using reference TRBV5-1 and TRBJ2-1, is KAGVTQTPRYLIKTRGQQVTLSCSPISGHRSVSWYQQTPGQGLQFLFEYFSETQRNKGNFPGRFSGRQFSNSRSEMNVSTLELGDSALYLCASSLGGGQRFIHNEQFFGPGTRLTVL.